These 5 T cell receptor beta chains were all obtained from the same sample, sequenced in a study of control samples from healthy donors and cancer patients. Some clones are missing from TCRdb's copy, which holds only in-frame ones; the method was immunoSEQ multiplex PCR. The repertoire holds approximately 65,000 clones, nearly 90% seen once, with 19% in the top ten. The source material was PBMCs. The receptors stem from a man between 60 and 75 years old with lung cancer.

The V gene is TRBV18, the J gene TRBJ1-4; D might be TRBD1 (6 bases). Trimming left V 2 bases short and J 7 bases short, with 11 bases between. The CDR3 runs 14 residues. Germline-derived CDR1 and CDR2 are KGHSH and LQKENI. CDR3 amino acids: CASSPGGAVEKLFF. CDR3 in DNA: TGTGCCAGCTCACCAGGGGGCGCAGTTGAAAAACTGTTTTTT. The full variable domain, rest sourced from reference TRBV18 and TRBJ1-4, is NAGVMQNPRHLVRRRGQEARLRCSPMKGHSHVYWYRQLPEEGLKFMVYLQKENIIDESGMPKERFSAEFPKEGPSILRIQQVVRGDSAAYFCASSPGGAVEKLFFGSGTQLSVL.

This clone appeared once. The genes are TRBV2 and TRBJ1-6, with D perhaps matching TRBD1 (5 bases). Per germline, CDR1 SNHLY and CDR2 FYNNEI. Trimming left V 3 bases short and J 6 bases short, with 9 bases between. The length of the CDR3 is 14 residues. In DNA, the CDR3 is TGTGCCAGCAGTGATACAGGTTCTAATTCACCCCTCCACTTT. This sequence encodes CASSDTGSNSPLHF.

The rearrangement uses TRBV4-1 and TRBJ2-3; 10 bases are a match to TRBD2. The ends lost 5 bases at V and 2 bases at J; junction bases unmatched: 4. Germline V gives CDR1 MGHRA, CDR2 YSYEKL. This CDR3 has 15 residues. CDR3 protein: CASSTGLADTDTQYF. The CDR3 nucleotides are TGCGCCAGCAGCACAGGACTAGCGGACACAGATACGCAGTATTTT.

The chain joins TRBV5-4 to TRBJ2-7, with TRBD1 matching over 10 bases. The CDR3 totals 14 residues. Trimming removed 0 bases from V and 6 bases from J; junction bases left unmatched: 3. Germline CDR1 reads SGHNT; CDR2 reads YYREEE (reference sequence). CDR3: CASSLGTGGLEQYF. As DNA, the CDR3 is TGTGCCAGCAGCTTGGGGACAGGGGGGCTCGAGCAGTACTTC. Together with reference TRBV5-4 and TRBJ2-7, the CDR3 gives the full variable domain: ETGVTQSPTHLIKTRGQQVTLRCSSQSGHNTVSWYQQALGQGPQFIFQYYREEENGRGNFPPRFSGLQFPNYSSELNVNALELDDSALYLCASSLGTGGLEQYFGPGTRLTVT.

This clone was seen only once. The rearrangement links TRBV18 to TRBJ2-3; D is possibly TRBD2 (5 bases). The CDR3 runs to 15 residues. Germline loops: CDR1 KGHSH, CDR2 LQKENI. Trimming left V 3 bases short and J 1 base short, with 11 bases between. The CDR3 sequence: CASSPREGGTDTQYF. The CDR3, as DNA: TGTGCCAGCTCACCCCGTGAGGGAGGCACAGATACGCAGTATTTT.